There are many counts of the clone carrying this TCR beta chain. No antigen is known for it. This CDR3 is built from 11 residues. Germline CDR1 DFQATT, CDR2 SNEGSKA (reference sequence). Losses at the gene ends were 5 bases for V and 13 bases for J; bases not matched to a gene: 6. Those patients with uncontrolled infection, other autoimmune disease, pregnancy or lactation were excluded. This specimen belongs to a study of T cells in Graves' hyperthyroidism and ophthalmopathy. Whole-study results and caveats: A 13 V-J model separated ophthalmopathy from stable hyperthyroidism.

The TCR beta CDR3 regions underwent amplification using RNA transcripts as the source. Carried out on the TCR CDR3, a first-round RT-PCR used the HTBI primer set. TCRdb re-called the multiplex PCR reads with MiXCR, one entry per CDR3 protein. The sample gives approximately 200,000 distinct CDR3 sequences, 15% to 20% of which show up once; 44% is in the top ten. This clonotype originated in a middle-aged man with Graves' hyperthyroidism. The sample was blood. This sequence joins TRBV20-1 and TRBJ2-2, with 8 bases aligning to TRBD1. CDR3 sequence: CSASRGQGLFF. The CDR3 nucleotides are TGCAGTGCTTCCCGAGGACAGGGGCTGTTTTTT.